This T cell receptor (beta chain) originates from a study of blood T cell repertoires in COVID-19 (TCRdb year 2020). In terms of the full investigation: Samples from collaborators originated in the United States, Italy and Spain and spanned both the acute and convalescent phases of COVID-19. The prospective study material was composed of cDNA or gDNA derived from T cells, B-cell-depleted T cells, or PBMCs. The dataset comprised deeply sampled blood TCRbeta repertoires from subjects exposed to, actively infected with, or recovered from COVID-19. A freely available public database, intended as a resource for researchers studying the immune response to SARS-CoV-2, is where the repertoires were released. The samples were drawn from the first 160 participants of the ongoing ImmuneRACE study and from more than 1,000 subjects provided by 6 global collaborators. A de-identified subject ID, COVID-19 status, age in years and sex were almost always included in the sample metadata. Where available, HLA class I and class II types were taken from metadata supplied by the sample provider and were not determined by assay-based typing. Study-wide conclusions, independent of this receptor: Clinical and demographic metadata were provided uncurated, with the amount varying by source and participant.

Samples from volunteer blood donors who had recovered from COVID-19 were contributed by a second Seattle source. Whole blood was collected in K2EDTA tubes by collaborating institutions according to the institutions' own protocols. For TCRbeta analysis, collaborators shipped samples as frozen whole blood, isolated PBMCs, or DNA extracted from either of those sample types. TCRbeta CDR3 regions were amplified from genomic DNA by means of the immunoSEQ Assay, a bias-controlled multiplex PCR. The source study handled its data this way. Nucleated cell counts per sample were estimated from amplification of reference gene primers within the assay. Sequence reads were collapsed and filtered to measure the absolute abundance of every unique TCRbeta CDR3 rearrangement. For each sample, productive Simpson clonality was calculated as the square root of Simpson's diversity index across productive rearrangements. Here the immuneACCESS table is served through TCRdb, limited to in-frame sequences with V and J called. Missing clones are a known gap in these copies; in checked studies unresolved V genes cover under half, and the rest lacks a known reason. That table is the source of V, J and clone size, and D and trimming were worked out from the DNA. This sample comprises a few hundred thousand clones, about 79% of them detected only once. In total, the top ten clones hold under 1.5% of the sample.

In regard to this clone: Its antigen is currently not known. Per-base qualities were not stored, and no clone one base away is much larger.

The junction shows trimming of 3 bases on V and 4 bases on J, and the gene matches do not reach 7 bases of it. Via the germline V gene, CDR1 is LGHNA and CDR2 YSLEER. The CDR3, cysteine through phenylalanine, is 15 amino acids long. The read is trimmed to its CDR3 DNA, 45 bases read in frame from base 1. The specimen sequenced was peripheral blood. The receptor's source is a middle-aged woman who had recovered from COVID-19. Rearrangement joined TRBV4-3 to TRBJ2-3; the junction holds 7 bases that match TRBD2. CDR3 loop: CASSHPSGSSDTQYF. The nucleotide sequence is given as TGCGCCAGCAGCCATCCTAGCGGTTCATCAGATACGCAGTATTTT.